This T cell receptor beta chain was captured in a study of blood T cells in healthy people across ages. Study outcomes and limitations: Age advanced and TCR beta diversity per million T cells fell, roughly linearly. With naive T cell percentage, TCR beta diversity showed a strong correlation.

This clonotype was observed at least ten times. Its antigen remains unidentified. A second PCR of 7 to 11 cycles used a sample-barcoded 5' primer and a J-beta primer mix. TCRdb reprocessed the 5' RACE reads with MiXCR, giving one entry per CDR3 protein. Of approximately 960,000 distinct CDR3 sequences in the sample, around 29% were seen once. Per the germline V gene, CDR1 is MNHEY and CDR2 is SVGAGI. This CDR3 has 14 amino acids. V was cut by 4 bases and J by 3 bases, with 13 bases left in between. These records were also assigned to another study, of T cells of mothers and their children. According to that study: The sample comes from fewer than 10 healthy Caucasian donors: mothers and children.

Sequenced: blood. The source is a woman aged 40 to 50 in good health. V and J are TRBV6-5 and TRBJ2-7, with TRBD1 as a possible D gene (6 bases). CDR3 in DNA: TGTGCCAGCAGTTCAGGGGTTTCTCTCTACGAGCAGTACTTC. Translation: CASSSGVSLYEQYF.